This entry features one T cell receptor (beta chain) sequence. The junction had 11 bases not matched to a gene; V was cut back by 3 bases and J by 5 bases. From germline, CDR1 is SGHAT and CDR2 FQNNGV. CDR3 size: 17 residues. This entry comes from a study of blood T cell repertoires in COVID-19. At the level of the study: COVID-19 samples from acute and convalescent phases originated in the United States, Italy and Spain. The cDNA or gDNA used as material had been derived from T cells, B-cell-depleted T cells, or PBMCs.

Clones were read by immunoSEQ multiplex PCR, and TCRdb kept only the in-frame ones, dropping some. Among more than 250,000 clones, over 75% were seen once, and the ten largest hold around 0.7%. The rearrangement uses TRBV11-2 and TRBJ2-7; 12 bases align to TRBD2. The TCR originated in a human donor in a cohort sampled during active COVID-19. The sequencing input was peripheral blood. CDR3 bases: TGTGCCAGCAGCTTTCCTAGCGGGGGGGCTACTAACGACGAGCAGTACTTC. Translation gives CASSFPSGGATNDEQYF.